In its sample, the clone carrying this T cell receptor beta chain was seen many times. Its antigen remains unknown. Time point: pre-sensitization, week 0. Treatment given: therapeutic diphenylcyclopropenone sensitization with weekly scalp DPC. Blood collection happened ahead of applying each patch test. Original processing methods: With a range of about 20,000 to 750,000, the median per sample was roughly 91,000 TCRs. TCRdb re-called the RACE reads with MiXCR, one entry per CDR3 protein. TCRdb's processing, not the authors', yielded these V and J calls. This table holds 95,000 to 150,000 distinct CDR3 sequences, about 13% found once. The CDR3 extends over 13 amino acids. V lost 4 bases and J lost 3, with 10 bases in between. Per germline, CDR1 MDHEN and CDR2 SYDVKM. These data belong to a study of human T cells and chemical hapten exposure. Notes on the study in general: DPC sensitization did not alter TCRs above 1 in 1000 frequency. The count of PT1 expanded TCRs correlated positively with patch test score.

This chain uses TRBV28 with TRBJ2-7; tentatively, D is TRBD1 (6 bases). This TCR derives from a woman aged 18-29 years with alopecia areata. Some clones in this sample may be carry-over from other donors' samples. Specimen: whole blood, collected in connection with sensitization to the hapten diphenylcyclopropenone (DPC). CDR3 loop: CASSSGVVYEQYF. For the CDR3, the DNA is TGTGCCAGCAGTTCAGGGGTCGTCTACGAGCAGTACTTC.